This T cell receptor (beta chain) was identified in a study of cytomegalovirus exposure and HLA in healthy donors. General study findings and limits: From TCR beta sequences, most subjects' HLA-A and HLA-B alleles were reportedly predicted accurately. Sequencing depth roughly uniform across donors was assumed in presence/absence analyses.

The PCR was carried out with 60 Vbeta primers and 13 Jbeta primers. Sequencing used immunoSEQ multiplex PCR; TCRdb keeps in-frame clones, though not all of them. Of more than 85,000 clones listed, 78% are singletons. Germline V lookup: CDR1 SSHAT, CDR2 FNYEAQ (reference sequence). The CDR3 has 21 residues. As concerns this clone: Its antigen is currently unknown. The junction and the germline gene differ at one end; a read error may be behind it.

Nominally healthy donors were sampled, though unrecorded immune exposures were likely. Sequenced: PBMCs. This clonotype was sampled from a woman between 25 and 40 years old in good health and CMV-seronegative. The rearrangement links TRBV7-7 to TRBJ2-1; 16 bases are shared with TRBD2. CDR3 amino acids: CASSPGTSGRAERGSYNEQFF. The CDR3 DNA is TGTGCTAGCAGCCCCGGGACTAGCGGGAGGGCAGAGCGGGGGTCCTACAATGAGCAGTTCTTC.